This T cell receptor (beta chain) was recovered during a study of blood T cell repertoires in COVID-19. Per germline, CDR1 KGHSH and CDR2 LQKENI. Trimming took off 4 bases at V and 4 bases at J, with 10 bases between the two ends. This CDR3 region has 13 residues. The repertoire was sequenced with immunoSEQ multiplex PCR; TCRdb's copy has only in-frame clones and lacks some. Of 65,000 to 90,000 clones in the sample, about nine tenths are singletons; the top ten hold approximately 2.9%. The origin of this receptor is a woman in her 50s with active or convalescent COVID-19. The V call is TRBV18, the J call TRBJ1-2; D is possibly TRBD1 (6 bases). The sequenced sample was peripheral blood. Written as DNA, the CDR3 is TGTGCCAGCTCACTGGACAGAAGCTATGGCTACACCTTC. Amino acids: CASSLDRSYGYTF.